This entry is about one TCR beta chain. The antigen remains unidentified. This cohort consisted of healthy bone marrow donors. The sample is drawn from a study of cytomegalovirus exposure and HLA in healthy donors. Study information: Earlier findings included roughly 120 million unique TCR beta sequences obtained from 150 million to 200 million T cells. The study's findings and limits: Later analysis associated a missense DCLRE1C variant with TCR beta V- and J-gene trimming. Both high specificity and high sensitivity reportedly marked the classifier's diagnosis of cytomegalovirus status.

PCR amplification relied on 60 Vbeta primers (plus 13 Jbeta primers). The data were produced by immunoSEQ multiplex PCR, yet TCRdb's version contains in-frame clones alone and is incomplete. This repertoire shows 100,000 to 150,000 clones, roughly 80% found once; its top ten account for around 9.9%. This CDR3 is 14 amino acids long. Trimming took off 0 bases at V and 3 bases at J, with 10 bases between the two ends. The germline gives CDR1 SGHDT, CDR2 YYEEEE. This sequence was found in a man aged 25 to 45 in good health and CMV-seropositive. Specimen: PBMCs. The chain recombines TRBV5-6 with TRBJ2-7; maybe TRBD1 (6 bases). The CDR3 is CASSLVARGYEQYF. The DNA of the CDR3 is TGTGCCAGCAGCTTGGTAGCCAGGGGCTACGAGCAGTACTTC.